A single sample is the source of the 27 T cell receptor beta chains below, sequenced in a study of T cell responses to AZD1222 COVID-19 vaccine. Clones were sequenced by immunoSEQ multiplex PCR, and TCRdb holds only the in-frame ones, with some missing. The repertoire holds more than 80,000 clones, with approximately 91% as singletons. This sample comprised peripheral blood, obtained on day 0 of AZD1222 vaccination. These receptors came from an adult in good health.

The chain links TRBV5-5 to TRBJ2-6, with D perhaps TRBD2 (5 bases). V lost 0 bases and J 0 bases, leaving 13 bases between the germline ends. There are 18 residues in the CDR3. Germline loops: CDR1 SGHKS, CDR2 YYEKEE (reference sequence). The CDR3 spells CASSLGPGMGSGANVLTF. The CDR3 DNA sequence: TGTGCCAGCAGCTTGGGCCCGGGAATGGGCTCTGGGGCCAACGTCCTGACTTTC.

This chain connects TRBV3-1 (or the pseudogene TRBV3-2) to TRBJ2-1; D perhaps matches TRBD2 (5 bases). Trimming left V 3 bases short and J 8 bases short, with 5 bases between. The germline V gene has CDR1 LGHDT and CDR2 YNNKEL (reference sequence). This CDR3 has 11 amino acids. CDR3 sequence reads: CASSQEDEQFF. The CDR3 DNA is TGTGCCAGCAGCCAGGAGGATGAGCAGTTCTTC.

This rearrangement joins TRBV7-2 to TRBJ1-2, with D maybe TRBD1 (5 bases). Trimming removed 4 bases from V and 8 bases from J, with 14 bases in between. The CDR3 spans 13 residues. The germline V gene has CDR1 SGHTA and CDR2 FQGNSA. CDR3 in amino acids: CASSSQNRRGYTF. CDR3 DNA: TGTGCCAGCAGCTCCCAAAACAGGAGGGGCTACACCTTC.

The J gene is TRBJ1-2, the V gene TRBV28; no definite D call. CDR1 and CDR2 (germline): MDHEN, SYDVKM. Trimming removed 5 bases at V and 5 bases at J, with 6 bases between. The CDR3 spans 11 residues. DNA of the CDR3: TGTGCCAGCAGTGAGCGGTATGGCTACACCTTC. Protein: CASSERYGYTF.

The rearrangement uses TRBV5-1 and TRBJ1-3; weak D call: TRBD1 (6 bases). Germline V lookup: CDR1 SGHRS, CDR2 YFSETQ. The CDR3 is made up of 16 amino acids. V was shortened by 4 bases and J by 0 bases, with 14 bases between the two germline ends. The CDR3 loop is CASSPRQAVSGNTIYF. For the CDR3, the DNA is TGCGCCAGCAGCCCGAGACAGGCCGTCTCTGGAAACACCATATATTTT.

The chain links TRBV28 to TRBJ1-1; D is unresolved. Per the germline V gene, CDR1 is MDHEN and CDR2 is SYDVKM. Trimming cost V 1 base and J 1 base, with 13 bases left between them. The CDR3 spans 16 residues. In DNA, the CDR3 is TGTGCCAGCAGTTTATTGAGCAGGAATAAGAACACTGAAGCTTTCTTT. It translates to CASSLLSRNKNTEAFF.

This chain links TRBV3-1 (or the pseudogene TRBV3-2) with TRBJ2-7; 7 bases map to TRBD2. The germline gives CDR1 LGHDT, CDR2 YNNKEL (reference sequence). The ends lost 2 bases at V and 6 bases at J; junction bases unmatched: 16. The CDR3 has 17 residues. Here the CDR3 DNA reads TGTGCCAGCAGCCAATGGAGGGTAAGCGGGACCGGATCCGAGCAGTACTTC. Encoded protein: CASSQWRVSGTGSEQYF.

This clone was seen just once. The chain joins TRBV4-2 to TRBJ1-4, with a weak D call TRBD1 (5 bases). Trimming took 2 bases from V and 7 from J, leaving 20 bases between them. The CDR3 loop spans 17 amino acids. Per germline, CDR1 LGHNA and CDR2 YNFKEQ. The DNA of the CDR3 is TGTGCCAGCAGCCAACCGGGTCCGAGGGGTAGCGGTGAAAAACTGTTTTTT. Amino acid sequence: CASSQPGPRGSGEKLFF.

J is TRBJ1-4 and V is TRBV18; 9 bases match TRBD1. V was pared by 3 bases and J by 8 bases, with 7 bases of the junction left unmatched. Germline V gene sequence: CDR1 KGHSH, CDR2 LQKENI. The CDR3 extends over 15 amino acids. CDR3 DNA sequence: TGTGCCAGCTCACCCGGGACAGGGATAAGGGAAAAACTGTTTTTT. Its translation is CASSPGTGIREKLFF. Full variable domain (rest looked up from reference TRBV18 and TRBJ1-4): NAGVMQNPRHLVRRRGQEARLRCSPMKGHSHVYWYRQLPEEGLKFMVYLQKENIIDESGMPKERFSAEFPKEGPSILRIQQVVRGDSAAYFCASSPGTGIREKLFFGSGTQLSVL.

The V call is TRBV4-1, the J call TRBJ2-5; 9 positions agree with TRBD1. Germline V gives CDR1 MGHRA, CDR2 YSYEKL. The CDR3 totals 14 residues. V was clipped by 4 bases and J by 5 bases; unmatched bases: 5. CDR3 protein: CASSLQGAGETQYF. CDR3 DNA: TGCGCCAGCAGCCTACAGGGGGCAGGGGAGACCCAGTACTTC.

V is TRBV3-1 (or the pseudogene TRBV3-2) and J is TRBJ2-3, with D possibly being TRBD2 (5 bases). The V and J ends lost 6 bases and 3 bases respectively, with 10 bases between them. Germline V gene data show CDR1 as LGHDT and CDR2 as YNNKEL (reference sequence). This CDR3 has 13 amino acids. In DNA, the CDR3 is TGTGCCAGCAGTTCCCCGGGAACAGATACGCAGTATTTT. This sequence encodes CASSSPGTDTQYF.

This chain links TRBV18 with TRBJ2-2, with D maybe TRBD1 (6 bases). CDR3 size: 16 residues. Trimming removed 6 bases at V and 8 bases at J, with 22 bases between. Germline loops: CDR1 KGHSH, CDR2 LQKENI. The CDR3 loop is CASSGLGQPSTGELFF. CDR3 DNA sequence: TGTGCCAGCTCCGGTCTCGGACAGCCCTCGACGGGGGAGCTGTTTTTT.

This chain joins TRBV7-9 and TRBJ2-5; a possible D gene is TRBD2 (5 bases). The CDR3 consists of 15 residues. CDR1 SEHNR and CDR2 FQNEAQ come from the germline V gene (reference sequence). V lost 3 bases to trimming and J lost 5 bases, with 16 bases between them. The CDR3 DNA is TGTGCCAGCAGCTTCGATCTGGGAGTCGGGGAGACCCAGTACTTC. Its translation is CASSFDLGVGETQYF.

This clone appeared a single time. This chain uses TRBV2 with TRBJ1-2, with D possibly TRBD1 on 5 matching bases. Germline CDR1 reads SNHLY; CDR2 reads FYNNEI. V gave up 4 bases and J gave up 5 bases, with 11 bases separating them. The CDR3 consists of 13 residues. Written as DNA, the CDR3 is TGTGCCAGCAGTGCCGACAGATTATATGGCTACACCTTC. Encoded protein: CASSADRLYGYTF.

This chain joins TRBV5-6 and TRBJ1-3; 8 bases line up with TRBD1. V trimming: 0 bases; J trimming: 7 bases; junction bases outside the gene matches: 9. This CDR3 has 16 residues. Germline lookup yields CDR1 SGHDT and CDR2 YYEEEE. CDR3 amino acids: CASSLVSLDRANTIYF. In DNA form, the CDR3 reads TGTGCCAGCAGCTTGGTGTCTCTGGACAGGGCTAACACCATATATTTT.

This chain's CDR3 is CASSRRRSGLPDPEQYF. CDR3 DNA: TGTGCCAGCAGTAGAAGACGCTCCGGACTACCAGACCCCGAGCAGTACTTC. V is TRBV27 and J is TRBJ2-7, with a weak D call TRBD2 (6 bases). Germline V gene lookup returns CDR1 MNHEY and CDR2 SMNVEV (reference sequence). There are 17 residues in the CDR3. V lost 5 bases to trimming and J lost 6 bases, with 26 bases between them.

The J gene is TRBJ2-3, the V gene TRBV3-1 (or the pseudogene TRBV3-2); tentatively, D is TRBD2 (6 bases). CDR3 size: 16 residues. Deletions cut 0 bases from V and 0 bases from J, with 10 bases between. Germline CDR1 LGHDT, CDR2 YNNKEL (reference sequence). The CDR3 sequence: CASSQDIAGSTDTQYF. In DNA, the CDR3 is TGTGCCAGCAGCCAAGATATTGCGGGGAGCACAGATACGCAGTATTTT.

The chain combines TRBV5-8 with TRBJ2-7; D unclear. This CDR3 has 16 residues. Trimming stripped 2 bases from V and 1 base from J, with 16 bases between. Germline V gene lookup returns CDR1 SGHTS and CDR2 YDEGEE. As DNA, the CDR3 is TGTGCCAGCAGCTTCTATAGTAATACTTTTTCCTACGAGCAGTACTTC. Translating it yields CASSFYSNTFSYEQYF.

This chain connects TRBV7-9 to TRBJ1-1; 10 nucleotides match TRBD1. V dropped 1 base and J dropped 0; count of bases not matched to a gene: 8. Per the germline V gene, CDR1 is SEHNR and CDR2 is FQNEAQ (reference sequence). The CDR3 contains 18 residues. The CDR3 protein is CASSLGQGASSLNTEAFF. DNA of the CDR3: TGTGCCAGCAGCTTAGGACAGGGGGCCTCCTCACTGAACACTGAAGCTTTCTTT.

The chain links TRBV5-4 to TRBJ1-2; D call uncertain. The germline V and J ends were trimmed by 2 bases and 6 bases, with 14 bases remaining between them. The CDR3 extends over 14 amino acids. Germline values: CDR1 SGHNT, CDR2 YYREEE (reference sequence). The DNA for the CDR3 is TGTGCCAGCAGCTTCAAGGCTAAATTCGATGGCTACACCTTC. Its protein product is CASSFKAKFDGYTF.

CDR3 nucleotide sequence: TGTGCCAGCAGGGCACATCAAAGGGCAGGGGGTAATGAAAAACTGTTTTTT. This gives the protein CASRAHQRAGGNEKLFF. The V and J genes are TRBV27 and TRBJ1-4, with 7 bases aligning to TRBD1. The V gene end was trimmed by 6 bases and the J gene end by 4 bases; junction bases not matched to a gene: 14. The CDR3 has 17 residues. Germline V gene lookup returns CDR1 MNHEY and CDR2 SMNVEV (reference sequence).

The V gene is TRBV9, the J gene TRBJ1-6, with 7 bases matching TRBD1. CDR1 is SGDLS and CDR2 is YYNGEE in the germline V gene. CDR3 size: 18 residues. V gave up 3 bases and J gave up 0 bases; unmatched junction bases: 9. The CDR3 DNA is TGTGCCAGCAGCGCCTCCGGGACAGAAAACTCCTATAATTCACCCCTCCACTTT. This codes for CASSASGTENSYNSPLHF. Together with reference TRBV9 and TRBJ1-6, the CDR3 gives the full variable domain: DSGVTQTPKHLITATGQRVTLRCSPRSGDLSVYWYQQSLDQGLQFLIQYYNGEERAKGNILERFSAQQFPDLHSELNLSSLELGDSALYFCASSASGTENSYNSPLHFGNGTRLTVT.

With respect to this clone: This same CDR3 is encoded by further DNA sequences in the sample. The chain joins TRBV5-5 to TRBJ2-3; D is undetermined. The CDR3 totals 14 residues. Germline V CDR1 and CDR2: SGHKS, YYEKEE (reference sequence). V was cut by 1 base and J by 0 bases, with 6 bases left in between. The CDR3 loop is CASSLLRSTDTQYF. DNA for the CDR3: TGTGCCAGCAGCTTGTTGCGGAGCACAGATACGCAGTATTTT.

The genes are TRBV7-6 and TRBJ2-2; TRBD2 agrees at 7 bases. CDR1 and CDR2 from the germline V gene are SGHVS and FNYEAQ. The CDR3 totals 17 residues. The junction had 12 bases not matched to a gene; V was cut back by 2 bases and J by 6 bases. CDR3 protein: CASSLNSLAFTSGELFF. Here the CDR3 DNA reads TGTGCCAGCAGCTTAAATTCACTAGCGTTTACCTCCGGGGAGCTGTTTTTT.

This clone was observed a few times. This chain joins TRBV15 and TRBJ1-1; possible D gene TRBD1, 5 bases. The V gene's germline CDR1 is LNHNV and CDR2 YYDKDF (reference sequence). The CDR3 totals 13 residues. V was pared by 9 bases and J by 1 base, with 12 bases between. The CDR3 spells CATQGEWNTEAFF. CDR3 DNA sequence: TGTGCCACTCAGGGAGAATGGAACACTGAAGCTTTCTTT. The full variable domain, its missing parts supplied by reference TRBV15 and TRBJ1-1, is DAMVIQNPRYQVTQFGKPVTLSCSQTLNHNVMYWYQQKSSQAPKLLFHYYDKDFNNEADTPDNFQSRRPNTSFCFLDIRSPGLGDTAMYLCATQGEWNTEAFFGQGTRLTVV.

The chain recombines TRBV18 with TRBJ1-1, with no clear D. V shed 0 bases and J shed 5 bases, with 7 bases lying between them. Germline V gene lookup returns CDR1 KGHSH and CDR2 LQKENI. The CDR3 runs 13 residues. CDR3 DNA sequence: TGTGCCAGCTCACCACCAGAAGGTACTGAAGCTTTCTTT. Encoded protein: CASSPPEGTEAFF.

This clone was recorded once. The rearrangement uses TRBV18 and TRBJ1-4; D ambiguous. The V gene's germline CDR1 is KGHSH and CDR2 LQKENI. This CDR3 is built from 15 residues. V lost 2 bases and J lost 5, with 12 bases in between. CDR3: CASSPDGILNEKLFF. CDR3 DNA: TGTGCCAGCTCACCAGACGGTATCTTAAATGAAAAACTGTTTTTT.